The T cell receptor (beta chain) described here comes from a study of T-cell memory formation after mild COVID-19. Study at large: For the most part, TCR clusters were specific to one donor.

TCR alpha and TCR beta cDNA libraries carrying sample barcodes and UMIs came from 5'RACE with constant-segment primers. TCRdb analysed the 5' RACE reads with MiXCR anew, one entry per CDR3 protein. The sample lists 550,000 to 700,000 distinct CDR3 sequences, approximately 15% occurring once. This CDR3 has 15 amino acids. Germline loops: CDR1 LNHDA, CDR2 SQIVND (reference sequence). The ends were cut back, 3 bases at V and 2 bases at J, with 14 bases in the middle. Study-level findings and limits: SARS-CoV-2 specificity was not confirmed for second-wave clones peaking on day 37. Contracting CD4+ clones sat mainly in CM and EM; CD8+ in EMRA.

This clonotype was observed a handful of times. Antigen: not known. This chain links TRBV19 with TRBJ2-7; no clear D. Sequences were obtained from PBMCs or a T cell subset sorted from them (not recorded which). The receptor was isolated from an adult woman who had mild COVID-19 (a few samples of this study predate the infection). Cell type and time point are not known. The CDR3 protein is CASSIIGLLTYEQYF. CDR3 nucleotide sequence: TGTGCCAGTAGTATTATAGGCTTACTCACCTACGAGCAGTACTTC.